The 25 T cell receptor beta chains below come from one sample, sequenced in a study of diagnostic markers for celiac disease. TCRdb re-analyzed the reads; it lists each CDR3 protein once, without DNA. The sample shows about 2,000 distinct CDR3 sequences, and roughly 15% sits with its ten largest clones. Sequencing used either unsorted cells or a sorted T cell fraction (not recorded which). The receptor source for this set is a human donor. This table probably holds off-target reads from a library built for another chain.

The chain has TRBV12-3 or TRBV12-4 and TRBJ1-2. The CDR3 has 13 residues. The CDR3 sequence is CASSPSLSSGYTF.

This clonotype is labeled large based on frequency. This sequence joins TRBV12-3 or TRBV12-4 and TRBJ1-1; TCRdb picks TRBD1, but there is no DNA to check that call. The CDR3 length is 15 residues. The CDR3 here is CASSPQTGANTEAFF.

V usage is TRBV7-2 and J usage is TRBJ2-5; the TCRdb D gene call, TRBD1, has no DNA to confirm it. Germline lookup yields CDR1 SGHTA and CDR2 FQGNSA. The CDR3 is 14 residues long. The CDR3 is CASSLQGGGETQYF.

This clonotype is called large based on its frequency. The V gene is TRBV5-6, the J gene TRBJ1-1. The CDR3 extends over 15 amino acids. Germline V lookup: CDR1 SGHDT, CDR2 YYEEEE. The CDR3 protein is CASSLGPLRGTEAFF. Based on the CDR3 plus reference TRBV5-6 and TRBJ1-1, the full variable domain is DAGVTQSPTHLIKTRGQQVTLRCSPKSGHDTVSWYQQALGQGPQFIFQYYEEEERQRGNFPDRFSGHQFPNYSSELNVNALLLGDSALYLCASSLGPLRGTEAFFGQGTRLTVV.

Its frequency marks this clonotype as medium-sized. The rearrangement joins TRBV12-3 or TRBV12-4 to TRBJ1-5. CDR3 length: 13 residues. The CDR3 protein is CATGVASNQPQHF.

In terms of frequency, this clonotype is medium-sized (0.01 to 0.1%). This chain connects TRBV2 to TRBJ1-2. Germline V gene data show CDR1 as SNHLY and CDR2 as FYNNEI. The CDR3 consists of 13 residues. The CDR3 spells CASRGDGLYGYTF.

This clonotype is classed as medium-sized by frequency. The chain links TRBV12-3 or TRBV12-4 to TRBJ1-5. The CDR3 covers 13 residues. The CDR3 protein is CATATASNQPQHF.

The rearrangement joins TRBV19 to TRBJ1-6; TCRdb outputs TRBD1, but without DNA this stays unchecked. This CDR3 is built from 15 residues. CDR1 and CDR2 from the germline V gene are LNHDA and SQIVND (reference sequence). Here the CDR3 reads CASSTQGQGSSPLHF.

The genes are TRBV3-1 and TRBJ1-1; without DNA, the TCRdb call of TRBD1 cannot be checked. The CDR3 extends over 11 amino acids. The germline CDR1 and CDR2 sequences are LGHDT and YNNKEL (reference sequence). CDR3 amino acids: CATRGGTEAFF.

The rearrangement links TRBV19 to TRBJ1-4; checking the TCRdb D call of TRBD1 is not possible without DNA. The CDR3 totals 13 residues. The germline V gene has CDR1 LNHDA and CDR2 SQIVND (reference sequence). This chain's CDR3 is CASSVTGGGKLFF.

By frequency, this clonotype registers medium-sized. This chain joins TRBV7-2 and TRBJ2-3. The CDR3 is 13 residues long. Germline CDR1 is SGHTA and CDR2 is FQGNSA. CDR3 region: CASSLAQTATQYF.

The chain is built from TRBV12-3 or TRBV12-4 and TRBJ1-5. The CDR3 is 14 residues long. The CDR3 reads CASSRRGLNQPQHF.

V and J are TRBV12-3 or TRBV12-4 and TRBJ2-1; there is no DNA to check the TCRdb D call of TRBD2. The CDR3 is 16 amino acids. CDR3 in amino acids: CASSPLVSGRASEQFF.

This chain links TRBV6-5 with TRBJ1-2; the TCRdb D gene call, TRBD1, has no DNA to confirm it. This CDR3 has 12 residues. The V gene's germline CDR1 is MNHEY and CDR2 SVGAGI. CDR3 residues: CASQDRAYGYTF.

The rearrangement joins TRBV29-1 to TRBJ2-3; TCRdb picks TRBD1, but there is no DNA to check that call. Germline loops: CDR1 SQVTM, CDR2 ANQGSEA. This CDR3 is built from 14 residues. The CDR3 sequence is CSVEDRSGGDTQYF.

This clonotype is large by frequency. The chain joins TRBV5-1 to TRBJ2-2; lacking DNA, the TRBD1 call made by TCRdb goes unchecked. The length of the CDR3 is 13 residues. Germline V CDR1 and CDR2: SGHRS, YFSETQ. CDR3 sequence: CASSLGVSGELFF. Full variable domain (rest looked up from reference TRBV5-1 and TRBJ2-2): KAGVTQTPRYLIKTRGQQVTLSCSPISGHRSVSWYQQTPGQGLQFLFEYFSETQRNKGNFPGRFSGRQFSNSRSEMNVSTLELGDSALYLCASSLGVSGELFFGEGSRLTVL.

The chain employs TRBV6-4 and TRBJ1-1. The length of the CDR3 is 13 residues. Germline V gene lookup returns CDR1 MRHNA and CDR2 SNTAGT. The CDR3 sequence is CASSRQPLTEAFF.

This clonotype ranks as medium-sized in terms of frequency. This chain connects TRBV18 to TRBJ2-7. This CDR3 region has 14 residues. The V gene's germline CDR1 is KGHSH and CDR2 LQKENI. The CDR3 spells CASSPTASQSEQYF.

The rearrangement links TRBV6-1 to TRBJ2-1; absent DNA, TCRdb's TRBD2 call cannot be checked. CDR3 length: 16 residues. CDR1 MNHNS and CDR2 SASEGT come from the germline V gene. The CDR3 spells CASSAGGRPSYNEQFF.

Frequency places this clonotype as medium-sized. The CDR3 reads CSARDSRGSYNEQFF. The rearrangement links TRBV20-1 to TRBJ2-1; there is no DNA to check the TCRdb D call of TRBD1. The CDR3 has 15 amino acids. CDR1 and CDR2 from the germline V gene are DFQATT and SNEGSKA (reference sequence).

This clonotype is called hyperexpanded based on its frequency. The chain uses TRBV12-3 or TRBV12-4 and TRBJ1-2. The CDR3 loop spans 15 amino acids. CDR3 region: CASSTDGFFNYGYTF.

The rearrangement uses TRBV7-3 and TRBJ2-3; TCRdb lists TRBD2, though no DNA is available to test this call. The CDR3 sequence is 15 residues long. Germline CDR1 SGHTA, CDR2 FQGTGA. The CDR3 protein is CASSSLAGGQDTQYF.

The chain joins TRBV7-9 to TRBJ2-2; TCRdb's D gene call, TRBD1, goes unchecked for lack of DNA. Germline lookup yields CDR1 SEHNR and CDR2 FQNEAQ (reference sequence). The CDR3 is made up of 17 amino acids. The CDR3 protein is CASSLLLGQVNTGELFF.

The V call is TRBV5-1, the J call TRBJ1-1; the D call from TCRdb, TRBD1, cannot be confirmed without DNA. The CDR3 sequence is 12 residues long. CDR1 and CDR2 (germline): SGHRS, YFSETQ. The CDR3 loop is CASSPGGRVAFF.

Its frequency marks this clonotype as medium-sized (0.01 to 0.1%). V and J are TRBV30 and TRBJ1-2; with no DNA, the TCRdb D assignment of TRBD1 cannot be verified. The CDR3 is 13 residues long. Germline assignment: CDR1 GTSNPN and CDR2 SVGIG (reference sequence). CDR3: CAWDRGTNYGYTF.